This TCR beta chain was identified in a study of siplizumab effects on memory and regulatory T cells. Findings of the study overall: Many proliferating CD4+ or CD8+ clones remained unclassified. Roughly 80-97% of them could not be assigned either a naive or a memory phenotype. The diversity of naive T cells seemed greater than that of memory cells, and their alloresponse contribution seemed major. Unstimulated subsets contained matches for only a minor fraction of alloreactive clones.

To note about this clone: The antigen is undetermined.

In each sample, about 100,000 TCR templates were assayed. Assay: immunoSEQ multiplex PCR; the TCRdb copy retains only in-frame clones and omits some. Found here are tens of thousands of clones, around 93% of them singletons; the top ten hold about a fifth. Deletions cut 6 bases from V and 5 bases from J, with 16 bases between. CDR3 length equals 15 residues. Germline CDR1 is SNHLY and CDR2 is FYNNEI. The chain employs TRBV2 and TRBJ1-4, with a weak D call TRBD1 (6 bases). This receptor was obtained from a human donor in good health. Specimen: CD8+ T cells sorted from blood. The CDR3 sequence: CASRGTGTRNEKLFF. The CDR3 DNA is TGTGCCAGCAGAGGTACCGGGACAAGGAATGAAAAACTGTTTTTT.